These 4 T cell receptor beta chains were sequenced from one sample in a study of blood T cells in healthy people across ages. A second PCR, run for about 7 to 11 cycles, used a sample-barcoded 5' primer plus a J-beta primer mix. TCRdb reprocessed the 5' RACE reads with MiXCR, giving one entry per CDR3 protein. The sample lists 1.5 million to 2 million distinct CDR3 sequences, about two fifths occurring once. The sequencing input was blood. Receptors originate from a human donor in good health.

This chain links TRBV7-2 with TRBJ1-1; D uncertain. V lost 5 bases, J lost 5 bases, and 15 bases lay in between. Germline CDR1 reads SGHTA; CDR2 reads FQGNSA. There are 14 residues in the CDR3. The CDR3 loop is CASSATPGWTEAFF. The CDR3 bases are TGTGCCAGCAGCGCCACCCCTGGATGGACTGAAGCTTTCTTT.

This rearrangement joins TRBV7-6 to TRBJ1-5; TRBD1 matches 7 bases. The CDR3 runs to 16 residues. V was clipped by 2 bases and J by 3 bases; unmatched bases: 7. CDR1 and CDR2 (germline): SGHVS, FNYEAQ. In nucleotides, the CDR3 is TGTGCCAGCAGCTTAAGCCCGGGACAGAACAATCAGCCCCAGCATTTT. Translating gives CASSLSPGQNNQPQHF.

The V gene is TRBV28, the J gene TRBJ2-4; the match to TRBD1 covers 8 bases. CDR1 and CDR2 from the germline V gene are MDHEN and SYDVKM. The V segment lost 2 bases and the J segment 7 bases; nucleotides outside the gene matches: 4. There are 14 residues in the CDR3. The CDR3 sequence: CASSLTGTGNIQYF. The CDR3 DNA sequence: TGTGCCAGCAGTTTAACCGGGACAGGTAACATTCAGTACTTC.

The sample holds one count of this clonotype. The chain uses TRBV7-2 and TRBJ1-3; D is perhaps TRBD1 (5 bases). This CDR3 region has 17 residues. Germline CDR1 SGHTA, CDR2 FQGNSA. Trimming pared 6 bases from V and 4 bases from J, leaving 22 bases between. CDR3 DNA: TGTGCCAGCAGAAAGGGACTCTCCCGATCCTCAGGAAACACCATATATTTT. Protein sequence: CASRKGLSRSSGNTIYF.